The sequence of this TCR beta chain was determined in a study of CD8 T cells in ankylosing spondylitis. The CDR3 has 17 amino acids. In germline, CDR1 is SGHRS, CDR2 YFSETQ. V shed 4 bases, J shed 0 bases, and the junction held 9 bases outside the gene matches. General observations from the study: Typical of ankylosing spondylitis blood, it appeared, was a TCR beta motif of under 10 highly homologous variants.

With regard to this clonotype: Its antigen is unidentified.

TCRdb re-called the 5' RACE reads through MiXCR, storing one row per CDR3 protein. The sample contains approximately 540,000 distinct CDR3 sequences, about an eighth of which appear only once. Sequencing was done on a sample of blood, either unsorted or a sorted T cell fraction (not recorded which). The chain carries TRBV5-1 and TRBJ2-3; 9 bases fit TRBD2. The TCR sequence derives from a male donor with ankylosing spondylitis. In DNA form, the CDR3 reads TGCGCCAGCAGCCGCGGGCTAGCGGGAAGGAGCACAGATACGCAGTATTTT. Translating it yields CASSRGLAGRSTDTQYF. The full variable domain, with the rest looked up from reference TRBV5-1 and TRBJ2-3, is KAGVTQTPRYLIKTRGQQVTLSCSPISGHRSVSWYQQTPGQGLQFLFEYFSETQRNKGNFPGRFSGRQFSNSRSEMNVSTLELGDSALYLCASSRGLAGRSTDTQYFGPGTRLTVL.